This T cell receptor (beta chain) was sequenced in a study of T-cell memory formation after mild COVID-19. Broader study findings: Cross-reactive memory appears to have joined, as suggested by some responding clones showing up in pre-infection memory.

There are a few counts of this clonotype. The antigen is unknown. The CDR3 runs 15 residues. V was cut by 7 bases and J by 0 bases, with 14 bases left in between. Constant-segment-primed 5'RACE gave TCR alpha and TCR beta cDNA libraries with sample barcodes and UMIs. A single record per CDR3 protein comes from TCRdb applying MiXCR to the 5' RACE reads. Altogether about 470,000 distinct CDR3 sequences are present, roughly 23% being singletons, with the ten largest covering under 15%. Sequencing was carried out using PBMCs or a T cell subset sorted from them (not recorded which). The origin of this receptor is an adult woman who had mild COVID-19 (a few samples of this study predate the infection). Cell type and time point are not known. This chain uses TRBV12-3 or TRBV12-4 with TRBJ2-3; the D call may be TRBD1 or TRBD2 (6 bases each). The CDR3 coding sequence is TGTGCCAGCACTCGAAAGGGGGGAAGCACAGATACGCAGTATTTT. Translating it yields CASTRKGGSTDTQYF.